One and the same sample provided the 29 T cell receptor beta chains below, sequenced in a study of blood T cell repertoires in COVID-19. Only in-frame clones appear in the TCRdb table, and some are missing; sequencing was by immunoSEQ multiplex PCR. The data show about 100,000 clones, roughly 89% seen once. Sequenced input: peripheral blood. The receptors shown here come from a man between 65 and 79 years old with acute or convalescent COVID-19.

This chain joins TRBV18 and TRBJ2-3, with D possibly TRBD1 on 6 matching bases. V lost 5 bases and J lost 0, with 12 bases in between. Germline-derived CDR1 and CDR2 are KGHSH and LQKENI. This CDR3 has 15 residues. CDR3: CASSVPGASTDTQYF. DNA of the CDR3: TGTGCCAGCTCAGTTCCAGGGGCTAGCACAGATACGCAGTATTTT.

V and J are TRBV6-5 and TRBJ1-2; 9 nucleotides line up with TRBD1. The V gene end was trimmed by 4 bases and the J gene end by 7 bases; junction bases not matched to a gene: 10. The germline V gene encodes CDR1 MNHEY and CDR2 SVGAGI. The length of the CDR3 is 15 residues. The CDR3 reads CASSSPDRGVGGYTF. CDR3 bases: TGTGCCAGCAGTTCACCGGACAGGGGAGTAGGTGGCTACACCTTC.

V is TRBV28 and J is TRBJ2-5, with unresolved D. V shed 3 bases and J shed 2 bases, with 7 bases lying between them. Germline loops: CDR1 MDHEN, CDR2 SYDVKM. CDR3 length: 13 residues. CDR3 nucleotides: TGTGCCAGCAGTTTGAGGCAGCAAGAGACCCAGTACTTC. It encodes CASSLRQQETQYF. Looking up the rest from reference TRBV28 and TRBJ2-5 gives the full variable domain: DVKVTQSSRYLVKRTGEKVFLECVQDMDHENMFWYRQDPGLGLRLIYFSYDVKMKEKGDIPEGYSVSREKKERFSLILESASTNQTSMYLCASSLRQQETQYFGPGTRLLVL.

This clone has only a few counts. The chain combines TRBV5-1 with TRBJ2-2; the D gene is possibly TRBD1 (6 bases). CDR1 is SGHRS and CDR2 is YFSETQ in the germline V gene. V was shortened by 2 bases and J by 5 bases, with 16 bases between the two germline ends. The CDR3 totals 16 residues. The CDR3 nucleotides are TGCGCCAGCAGCTTCGACCCCCGAGGGGGAACCGGGGAGCTGTTTTTT. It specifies CASSFDPRGGTGELFF.

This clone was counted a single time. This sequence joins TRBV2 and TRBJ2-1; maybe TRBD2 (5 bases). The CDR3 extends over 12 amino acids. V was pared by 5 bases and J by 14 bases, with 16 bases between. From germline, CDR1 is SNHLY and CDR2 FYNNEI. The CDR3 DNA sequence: TGTGCCAGCAGTCCTACACGGGGATGGAAGTTCTTC. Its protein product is CASSPTRGWKFF. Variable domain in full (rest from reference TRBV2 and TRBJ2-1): EPEVTQTPSHQVTQMGQEVILRCVPISNHLYFYWYRQILGQKVEFLVSFYNNEISEKSEIFDDQFSVERPDGSNFTLKIRSTKLEDSAMYFCASSPTRGWKFFGPGTRLTVL.

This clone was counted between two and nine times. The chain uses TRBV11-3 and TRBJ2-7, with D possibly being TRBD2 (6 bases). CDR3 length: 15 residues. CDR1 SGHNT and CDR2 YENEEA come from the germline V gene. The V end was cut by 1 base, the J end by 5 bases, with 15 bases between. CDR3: CASSLGGGLRNEQYF. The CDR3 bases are TGTGCCAGCAGCTTAGGGGGAGGACTACGCAACGAGCAGTACTTC.

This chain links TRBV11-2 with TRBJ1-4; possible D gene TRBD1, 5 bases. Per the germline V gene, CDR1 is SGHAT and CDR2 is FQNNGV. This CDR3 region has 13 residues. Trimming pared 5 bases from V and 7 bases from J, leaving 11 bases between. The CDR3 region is CASSPQGPEKLFF. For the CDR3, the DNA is TGTGCCAGCAGCCCCCAGGGTCCTGAAAAACTGTTTTTT.

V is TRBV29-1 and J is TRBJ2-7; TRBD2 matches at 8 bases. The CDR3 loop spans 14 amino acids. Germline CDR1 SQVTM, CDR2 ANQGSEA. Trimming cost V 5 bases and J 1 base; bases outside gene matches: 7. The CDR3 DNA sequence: TGCAGCGTTAGTGAAGCGGGGGTATCCTACGAGCAGTACTTC. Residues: CSVSEAGVSYEQYF.

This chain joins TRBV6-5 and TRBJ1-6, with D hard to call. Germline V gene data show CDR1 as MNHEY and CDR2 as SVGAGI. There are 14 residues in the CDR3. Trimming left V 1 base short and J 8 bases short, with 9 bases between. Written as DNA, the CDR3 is TGTGCCAGCAGTTACTTTCCCGGGGATTCACCCCTCCACTTT. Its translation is CASSYFPGDSPLHF.

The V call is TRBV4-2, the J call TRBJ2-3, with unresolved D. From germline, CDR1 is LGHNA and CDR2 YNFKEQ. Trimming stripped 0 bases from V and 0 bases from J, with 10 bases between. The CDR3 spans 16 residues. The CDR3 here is CASSQEAVPSTDTQYF. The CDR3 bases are TGTGCCAGCAGCCAAGAGGCAGTTCCTAGCACAGATACGCAGTATTTT.

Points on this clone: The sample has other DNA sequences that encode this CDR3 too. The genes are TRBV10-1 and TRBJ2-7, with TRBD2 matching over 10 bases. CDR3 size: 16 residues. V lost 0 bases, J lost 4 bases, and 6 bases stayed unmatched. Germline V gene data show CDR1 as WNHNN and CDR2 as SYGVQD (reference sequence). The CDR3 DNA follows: TGCGCCAGCAGTGAGTCGCTAGCGGGGGCCCCATACGAGCAGTACTTC. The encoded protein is CASSESLAGAPYEQYF.

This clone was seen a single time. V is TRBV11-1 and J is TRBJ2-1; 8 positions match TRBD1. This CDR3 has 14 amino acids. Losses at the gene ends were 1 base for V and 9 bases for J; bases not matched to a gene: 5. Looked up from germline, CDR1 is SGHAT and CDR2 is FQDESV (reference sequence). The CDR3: CASSLGQGASEQFF. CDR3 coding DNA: TGTGCCAGCAGCTTAGGGCAGGGGGCGAGTGAGCAGTTCTTC.

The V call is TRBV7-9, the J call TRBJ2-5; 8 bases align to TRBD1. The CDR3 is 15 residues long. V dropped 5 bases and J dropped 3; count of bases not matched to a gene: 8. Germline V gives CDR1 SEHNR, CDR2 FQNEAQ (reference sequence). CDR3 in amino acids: CASSNLGQGEETQYF. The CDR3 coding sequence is TGTGCCAGCAGCAACCTTGGACAGGGTGAAGAGACCCAGTACTTC.

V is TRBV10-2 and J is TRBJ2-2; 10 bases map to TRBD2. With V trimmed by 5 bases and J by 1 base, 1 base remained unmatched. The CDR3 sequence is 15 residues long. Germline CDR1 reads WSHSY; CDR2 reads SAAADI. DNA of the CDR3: TGCGCCAGCAGTTTAGCGGGAGGGAACACCGGGGAGCTGTTTTTT. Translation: CASSLAGGNTGELFF.

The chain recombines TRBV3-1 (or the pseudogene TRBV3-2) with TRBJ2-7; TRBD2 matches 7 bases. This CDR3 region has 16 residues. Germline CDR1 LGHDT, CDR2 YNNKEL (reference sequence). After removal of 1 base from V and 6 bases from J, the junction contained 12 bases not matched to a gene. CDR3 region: CASSQASGAAHREQYF. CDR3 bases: TGTGCCAGCAGCCAAGCAAGCGGGGCGGCCCATCGCGAGCAGTACTTC.

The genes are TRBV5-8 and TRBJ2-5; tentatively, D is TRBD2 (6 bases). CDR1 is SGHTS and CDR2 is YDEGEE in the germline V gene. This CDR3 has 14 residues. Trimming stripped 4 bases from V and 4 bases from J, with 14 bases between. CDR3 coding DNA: TGTGCCAGCAGCCTGGTCGGGAGTCGAGAGACCCAGTACTTC. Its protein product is CASSLVGSRETQYF.

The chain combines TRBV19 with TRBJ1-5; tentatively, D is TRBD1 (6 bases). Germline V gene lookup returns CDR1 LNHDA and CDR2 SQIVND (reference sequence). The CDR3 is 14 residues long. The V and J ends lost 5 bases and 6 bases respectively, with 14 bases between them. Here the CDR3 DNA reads TGTGCCAGTAGTTCCGACAGGACGGGTCAGCCCCAGCATTTT. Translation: CASSSDRTGQPQHF.

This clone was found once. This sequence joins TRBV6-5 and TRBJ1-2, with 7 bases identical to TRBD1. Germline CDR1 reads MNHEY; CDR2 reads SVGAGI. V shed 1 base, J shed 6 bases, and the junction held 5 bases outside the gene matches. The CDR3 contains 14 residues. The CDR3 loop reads CASSYLTGQDGYTF. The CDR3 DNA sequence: TGTGCCAGCAGTTACTTGACAGGGCAGGATGGCTACACCTTC.

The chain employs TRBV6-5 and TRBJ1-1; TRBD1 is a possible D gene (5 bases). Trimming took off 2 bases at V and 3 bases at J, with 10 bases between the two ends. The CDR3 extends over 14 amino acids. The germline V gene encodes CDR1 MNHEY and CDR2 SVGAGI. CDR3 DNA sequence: TGTGCCAGCAGTTACGGAGGGGTTGACACTGAAGCTTTCTTT. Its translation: CASSYGGVDTEAFF.

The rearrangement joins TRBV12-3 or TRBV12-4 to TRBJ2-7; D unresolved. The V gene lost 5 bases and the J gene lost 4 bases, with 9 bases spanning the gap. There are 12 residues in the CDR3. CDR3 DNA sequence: TGTGCCAGCAGTACATTTGAATACGAGCAGTACTTC. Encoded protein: CASSTFEYEQYF.

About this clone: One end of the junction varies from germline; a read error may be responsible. DNA for the CDR3: TGTGCCAGCACCTCCAGGGCTGGCAATCGGCCCCAGCATTTT. Its protein product is CASTSRAGNRPQHF. The genes are TRBV2 and TRBJ1-5; a possible D gene is TRBD1 (5 bases). Germline-derived CDR1 and CDR2 are SNHLY and FYNNEI. The length of the CDR3 is 14 residues.

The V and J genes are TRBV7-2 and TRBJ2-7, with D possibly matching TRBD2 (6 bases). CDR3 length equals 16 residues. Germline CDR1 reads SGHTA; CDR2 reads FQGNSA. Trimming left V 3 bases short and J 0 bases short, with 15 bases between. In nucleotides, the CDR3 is TGTGCCAGCAGCTTTGGGGGGAGCTCGAGCTCCTACGAGCAGTACTTC. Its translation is CASSFGGSSSSYEQYF.

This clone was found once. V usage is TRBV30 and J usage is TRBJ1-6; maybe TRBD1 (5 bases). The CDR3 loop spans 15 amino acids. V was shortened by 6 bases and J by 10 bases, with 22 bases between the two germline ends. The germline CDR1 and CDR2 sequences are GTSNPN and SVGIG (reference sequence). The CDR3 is CACPRRGLVESPLHF. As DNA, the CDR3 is TGTGCCTGCCCCCGGCGGGGGTTGGTAGAGTCACCCCTCCACTTT. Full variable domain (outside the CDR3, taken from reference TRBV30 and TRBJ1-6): SQTIHQWPATLVQPVGSPLSLECTVEGTSNPNLYWYRQAAGRGLQLLFYSVGIGQISSEVPQNLSASRPQDRQFILSSKKLLLSDSGFYLCACPRRGLVESPLHFGNGTRLTVT.

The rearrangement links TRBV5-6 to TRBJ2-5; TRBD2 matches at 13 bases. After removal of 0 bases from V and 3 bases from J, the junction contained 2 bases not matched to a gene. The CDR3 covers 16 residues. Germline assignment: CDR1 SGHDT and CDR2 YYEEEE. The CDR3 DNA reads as TGTGCCAGCAGCTTGGGAGGACTAGCGGGAGAAGAGACCCAGTACTTC. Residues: CASSLGGLAGEETQYF.

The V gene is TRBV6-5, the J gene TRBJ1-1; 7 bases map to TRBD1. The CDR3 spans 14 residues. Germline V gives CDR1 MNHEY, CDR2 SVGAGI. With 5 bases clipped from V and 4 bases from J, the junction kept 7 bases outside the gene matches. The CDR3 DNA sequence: TGTGCCAGCAGTCTGACAGGGCGAGGCACTGAAGCTTTCTTT. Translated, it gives CASSLTGRGTEAFF.

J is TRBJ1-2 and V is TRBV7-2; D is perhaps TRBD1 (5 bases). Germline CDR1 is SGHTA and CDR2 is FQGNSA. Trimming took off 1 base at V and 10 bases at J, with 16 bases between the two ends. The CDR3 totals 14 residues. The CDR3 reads CASSLGGASGIYTF. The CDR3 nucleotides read TGTGCCAGCAGCTTAGGCGGGGCCTCTGGTATCTACACCTTC.

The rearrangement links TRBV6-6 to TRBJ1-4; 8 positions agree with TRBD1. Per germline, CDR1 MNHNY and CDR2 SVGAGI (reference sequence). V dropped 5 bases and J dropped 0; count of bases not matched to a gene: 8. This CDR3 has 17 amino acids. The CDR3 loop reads CASSLYGQGATNEKLFF. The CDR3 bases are TGTGCCAGCAGTCTTTATGGACAGGGCGCAACTAATGAAAAACTGTTTTTT.

The CDR3: CASSSQRNTGELFF. Here the CDR3 DNA reads TGTGCCAGCAGTTCACAGAGGAACACCGGGGAGCTGTTTTTT. The gene calls are TRBV2 and TRBJ2-2; D remains unclear. This CDR3 has 14 amino acids. CDR1 is SNHLY, CDR2 FYNNEI, per germline. V was pared by 5 bases and J by 1 base, with 8 bases between.

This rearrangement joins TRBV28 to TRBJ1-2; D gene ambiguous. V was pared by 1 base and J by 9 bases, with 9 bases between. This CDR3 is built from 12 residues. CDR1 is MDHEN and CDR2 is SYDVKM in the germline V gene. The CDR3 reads CASSLSETSYTF. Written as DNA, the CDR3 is TGTGCCAGCAGTTTATCCGAGACTAGCTACACCTTC.